Included here is one T cell receptor (beta chain) sequence, with context. V was trimmed by 5 bases and J by 5 bases, leaving 13 bases between them. This CDR3 has 14 amino acids. In germline, CDR1 is LNHDA, CDR2 SQIVND (reference sequence). These data come from a study of blood T cell repertoires in COVID-19. The wider study: The United States, Italy and Spain provided the acute and convalescent COVID-19 samples. T cells, B-cell-depleted T cells, or PBMCs provided the cDNA or gDNA that served as material.

In the study's own analysis: For nucleated cells, counts were estimated from reference gene primer amplification. TCRdb's table, derived via immunoSEQ multiplex PCR, lists solely in-frame clones and lacks some. Clonal size and the V and J genes are those of that table, whereas D and trimming came from the DNA. Of roughly 110,000 clones in the sample, about two thirds were seen once. Material: peripheral blood. This TCR was sampled from a human donor with acute or convalescent COVID-19. The donor label of this sample is uncertain. The V call is TRBV19, the J call TRBJ2-4, with D possibly TRBD1 on 5 matching bases. The CDR3 spells CASSAQGPENIQYF. The CDR3 DNA reads as TGTGCCAGTAGTGCCCAGGGCCCTGAAAACATTCAGTACTTC.